A selection of T cell receptor beta chains follows, all from one sample in a study of radiation and T cells in renal cell carcinoma. Clones were read by immunoSEQ multiplex PCR, and TCRdb kept only the in-frame ones, dropping some. The data contain roughly 130,000 clones, approximately 75% of them singletons. This specimen consisted of blood, obtained from a patient whose treatment included radiotherapy and nephrectomy. The receptors were sampled from a woman aged 55-75 years with renal cell carcinoma. The CDR3 runs from the conserved cysteine through the conserved F or W. D genes are given only for firm matches. Size is stated for part of the rows, as once, few or many counts, or as a class when the clone is expanded.

>TRBV25-1|TRBJ2-3|.|.
TGTGCCAGCAGTAACAAAGGTGCGGGACGGAGCACAGATACGCAGTATTTT
CASSNKGAGRSTDTQYF
>TRBV19|TRBJ1-2|.|.
TGTGCCAGTAGAAAGGACAGAGATTCAGGCTACACCTTC
CASRKDRDSGYTF
>TRBV11-2|TRBJ2-7|.|TRBD2
TGTGCCAGCAGCCCAAGGACTAGCGGGAGCTCCTACGAGCAGTACTTC
CASSPRTSGSSYEQYF
>TRBV28|TRBJ1-2|.|.
TGTGCCAGCAGTCCGCTTACAGGGCCCGGGGGCTACACCTTC
CASSPLTGPGGYTF
>TRBV5-1|TRBJ2-5|.|.
TGCGCCAGCAGCGGTTCTACCTCAGGGGGGAGATGGTTTGAGACCCAGTACTTC
CASSGSTSGGRWFETQYF
>TRBV5-6|TRBJ1-2|once|.
TGTGCCAGCAGCTTGGGTCAGGGCAATGGCTACACCTTC
CASSLGQGNGYTF
>TRBV27|TRBJ1-4|.|TRBD1
TGTGCCAGCACCTGGACAGGGGGCGGGGAAAAACTGTTTTTT
CASTWTGGGEKLFF
>TRBV27|TRBJ1-1|.|.
TGTGCCAGCAGTTTTGGGGCTGAAGCTTTCTTT
CASSFGAEAFF
>TRBV11-2|TRBJ2-1|.|TRBD2
TGTGCCAGCAGCTTAGCCCTGATAGCGGGAGCTACTGAGCAGTTCTTC
CASSLALIAGATEQFF
>TRBV7-3|TRBJ2-3|few|.
TGTGCCAGCAGCTTAACTGTTGCGGCAACAGATACGCAGTATTTT
CASSLTVAATDTQYF
>TRBV6-5|TRBJ2-7|.|TRBD2
TGTGCCAGCAGACCCCCGGGACTAGCGTCCTACGAGCAGTACTTC
CASRPPGLASYEQYF
>TRBV27|TRBJ1-4|.|.
TGTGCCAGCAGTCCCCGGGCGGGTGAAAAACTGTTTTTT
CASSPRAGEKLFF
>TRBV30|TRBJ1-2|.|.
TGTGCCTGGATGTTTACCTCGGGCTACACCTTC
CAWMFTSGYTF
>TRBV28|TRBJ2-7|.|.
TGTGCCAGCCGTGGGTCTTCCGGCGAGCAGTACTTC
CASRGSSGEQYF
>TRBV19|TRBJ1-2|once|TRBD1
TGTGCCAGTAGTATGCGACAGGGAGACTATGGCTACACCTTC
CASSMRQGDYGYTF
>TRBV28|TRBJ1-1|.|.
TGTGCCAGCAGCCCATCACGAGGGACTGTTTTTATGAACACTGAAGCTTTCTTT
CASSPSRGTVFMNTEAFF
>TRBV5-1|TRBJ2-3|.|TRBD1
TGCGCCAGCAGCTGGGGGACAGCTAGCACAGATACGCAGTATTTT
CASSWGTASTDTQYF
>TRBV29-1|TRBJ2-7|once|.
TGCAGCGTTGCGGCAGTTTCCTACGAGCAGTACTTC
CSVAAVSYEQYF
>TRBV4-1|TRBJ1-5|.|.
TGCGCCAGCAGCCATGAGGGAGGCAATCAGCCCCAGCATTTT
CASSHEGGNQPQHF
>TRBV28|TRBJ2-3|.|TRBD2
TGTGCCACCGACCCTAAGCGGGGGGGCCGTACAGATACGCAGTATTTT
CATDPKRGGRTDTQYF
>TRBV6-6|TRBJ2-6|.|.
TGTGCCAGCAGCGAAGTTCGCTCTGGGGCCAACGTCCTGACTTTC
CASSEVRSGANVLTF
>TRBV30|TRBJ2-3|.|.
TGTGCCTGGGAACCTGGTAGCACAGATACGCAGTATTTT
CAWEPGSTDTQYF
>TRBV4-1|TRBJ1-1|.|.
TGCGCCAGCAGCCTAGTACGGGGGGACACTGAAGCTTTCTTT
CASSLVRGDTEAFF
>TRBV28|TRBJ2-7|.|TRBD1
TGTGCCAGCAGTTTGTTAGGGACAGGGCGCGAGCAGTACTTC
CASSLLGTGREQYF
>TRBV18|TRBJ2-1|once|TRBD2
TGTGCCAGCTCACCAAATAGCGGGAGGAGCTCCTACAATGAGCAGTTCTTC
CASSPNSGRSSYNEQFF
>TRBV7-3|TRBJ2-2|.|.
TGTGCCAGCAGCTTACATGCCACCGGGGAGCTGTTTTTT
CASSLHATGELFF
>TRBV5-1|TRBJ2-1|once|.
TGCGCCAGCAGCTTCGACAGGATGCCCTACAATGAGCAGTTCTTC
CASSFDRMPYNEQFF
>TRBV5-1|TRBJ1-2|once|.
TGCGCCAGCAGCTTTGAGGGCTATGGCTACACCTTC
CASSFEGYGYTF
>TRBV9|TRBJ1-2|.|.
TGTGCCAGCAGCGTAGATTTCCAAGGCTACACCTTC
CASSVDFQGYTF
>TRBV6-1|TRBJ1-5|.|TRBD1
TGTGCCAGCAGTGGACAGGGAGGAAGCAATCAGCCCCAGCATTTT
CASSGQGGSNQPQHF
>TRBV7-9|TRBJ2-5|.|.
TGTGCCAGCAGCTCGGGAGTGGAGGCACGGTACCAAGAGACCCAGTACTTC
CASSSGVEARYQETQYF
>TRBV29-1|TRBJ1-1|.|.
TGCAGCGTTGATGAGCTGGGAAGCACTGAAGCTTTCTTT
CSVDELGSTEAFF
>TRBV2|TRBJ1-5|.|TRBD1
TGTGCCAGCAGTGAGATGGGACAGGGAAATCAGCCCCAGCATTTT
CASSEMGQGNQPQHF
>TRBV6-1|TRBJ1-5|few|.
TGTGCCAGCAGGATAAACAGCAATCAGCCCCAGCATTTT
CASRINSNQPQHF
>TRBV6-1|TRBJ1-5|.|TRBD1
TGTGCCAGCAGTAACACCAGGGGGTATCAGCCCCAGCATTTT
CASSNTRGYQPQHF
>TRBV4-3|TRBJ2-1|.|TRBD2
TGCGCCAGCAGCCAAGGCCTAGCGGGAAACTACAATGAGCAGTTCTTC
CASSQGLAGNYNEQFF
>TRBV2|TRBJ2-7|.|.
TGTGCCAGCAGTGAGGCAAACCTAAGGCCCGAGCAGTACTTC
CASSEANLRPEQYF
>TRBV18|TRBJ1-1|.|.
TGTGCCAGCTCGCTTAGGCGGGACACTGAAGCTTTCTTT
CASSLRRDTEAFF
>TRBV19|TRBJ1-3|once|.
TGTGCCAGTAGTATAGTCGTCGGGGCAGCCAGCTCTGGAAACACCATATATTTT
CASSIVVGAASSGNTIYF
>TRBV7-2|TRBJ2-7|.|.
TGTGCCAGCAGCTTCATAGACACTTCCTACGAGCAGTACTTC
CASSFIDTSYEQYF
>TRBV7-3|TRBJ1-5|few|.
TGTGCCAGCAGCTTAGAGGGTCAGCCCCAGCATTTT
CASSLEGQPQHF
>TRBV28|TRBJ1-2|few|TRBD1
TGTGCCAGCAGGACGGGACAGGGGGCAAATGGCTACACCTTC
CASRTGQGANGYTF
>TRBV29-1|TRBJ2-4|.|TRBD2
TGCAGCGTTGGACTGTCTAGCGGGGGGGTCGACAAAAACATTCAGTACTTC
CSVGLSSGGVDKNIQYF
>TRBV5-1|TRBJ2-7|.|TRBD1
TGCGCCAGCAGCTTGGATTATTCGCAGGGGGCGGCCGTACAATACGAGCAGTACTTC
CASSLDYSQGAAVQYEQYF
>TRBV12-5|TRBJ2-2|.|TRBD1
TGTGCTAGTGCCCCTCAGGGGGCCTTCACCGGGGAGCTGTTTTTT
CASAPQGAFTGELFF
>TRBV29-1|TRBJ1-2|many|.
TGCAGCGTTGAACCCTACACCTTC
CSVEPYTF
>TRBV15|TRBJ1-1|.|.
TGTGCCACCAGCAGAGATAGGCGGCCGGGGATGAACACTGAAGCTTTCTTT
CATSRDRRPGMNTEAFF
>TRBV2|TRBJ1-4|.|.
TGTGCCAGCAGGGCAGGAGCAACTAATGAAAAACTGTTTTTT
CASRAGATNEKLFF
>TRBV25-1|TRBJ2-5|.|TRBD1
TGTGCCAGCAGTGCACCGGCCGGACAGGGGGCGACCCAGTACTTC
CASSAPAGQGATQYF
>TRBV14|TRBJ2-6|.|.
TGTGCCAGCAGTTCGAGGGGAGGGGGCCAGGTCGGGGCCAACGTCCTGACTTTC
CASSSRGGGQVGANVLTF
>TRBV7-9|TRBJ2-1|.|.
TGTGCCAGCAGCTTAGGACTTTACAATGAGCAGTTCTTC
CASSLGLYNEQFF
>TRBV6-1|TRBJ2-7|once|TRBD1
TGTGCCAGCTCTGACAGGGGCGATGCCTACGAGCAGTACTTC
CASSDRGDAYEQYF
>TRBV5-4|TRBJ2-6|once|.
TGTGCCAGCAGCCCCGGGTGGTCTGGGGCCAACGTCCTGACTTTC
CASSPGWSGANVLTF
>TRBV19|TRBJ1-1|once|.
TGTGCCAGTAGCATCCTGGAGAACACTGAAGCTTTCTTT
CASSILENTEAFF
>TRBV11-3|TRBJ1-1|.|.
TGTGCCAGCAGCTCGGGACTCGAGGGAACTGAAGCTTTCTTT
CASSSGLEGTEAFF
>TRBV18|TRBJ2-3|once|.
TGTGCCAGCTCACCTATCTATGGACGGGGAAGCACAGATACGCAGTATTTT
CASSPIYGRGSTDTQYF
>TRBV6-5|TRBJ2-7|few|.
TGTGCCAGCAGTTACGGAGGAGCTGTCGAGCAGTACTTC
CASSYGGAVEQYF
>TRBV6-1|TRBJ2-3|.|TRBD2
TGTGCCAGCAGTGGTCCAACTAGCGGGGGCTCCAATACGCAGTATTTT
CASSGPTSGGSNTQYF
>TRBV6-6|TRBJ1-5|.|.
TGTGCCAGCAGTTACGGGGGGGGCAATCAGCCCCAGCATTTT
CASSYGGGNQPQHF
>TRBV5-1|TRBJ2-5|.|.
TGCGCCAGCAGCTTGGCCGGGTCGGGGCCTCAAGAGACCCAGTACTTC
CASSLAGSGPQETQYF